This T cell receptor beta chain was sequenced during a study of T-cell memory formation after mild COVID-19. Study conclusions and caveats: Whether day 37 second-wave clones are SARS-CoV-2-specific was not confirmed.

V was clipped by 3 bases and J by 3 bases; unmatched bases: 2. This CDR3 spans 14 amino acids. Germline V lookup: CDR1 SEHNR, CDR2 FQNEAQ (reference sequence). MiXCR, applied by TCRdb to the 5' RACE reads, yields one record per CDR3 protein. The data show roughly 110,000 distinct CDR3 sequences, 9.5% to 15% seen once. This clonotype appeared a few times. Its antigen is undetermined. This clonotype was sampled from an adult woman who had mild COVID-19 (a few samples of this study predate the infection). Cell type and time point are not known. Sequencing input: PBMCs or a T cell subset sorted from them (not recorded which). The rearrangement uses TRBV7-9 and TRBJ1-5; 7 bases agree with TRBD1. The DNA for the CDR3 is TGTGCCAGCAGCTTGGGACAGCTCAATCAGCCCCAGCATTTT. Residues: CASSLGQLNQPQHF.